This passage covers 19 T cell receptor beta chains from one sample sequenced in a study of T cell changes during pregnancy in multiple sclerosis. Using immunoSEQ multiplex PCR, the repertoire was profiled, and TCRdb retains in-frame clones only, with some absent. The sample consists of 70,000 to 95,000 clones, around 93% of them appearing once. The starting material was peripheral blood, obtained after pregnancy. The receptors stem from a female donor in good health, enrolled as a control in a pregnancy study.

This rearrangement joins TRBV15 to TRBJ1-2; TRBD1 is a possible D gene (5 bases). The CDR3 spans 16 residues. Germline CDR1 reads LNHNV; CDR2 reads YYDKDF (reference sequence). V lost 0 bases to trimming and J lost 4 bases, with 15 bases between them. The CDR3 loop reads CATSRDQWGRLYGYTF. The CDR3 coding sequence is TGTGCCACCAGCAGAGATCAATGGGGGAGGCTCTATGGCTACACCTTC.

This chain joins TRBV27 and TRBJ2-5; 9 positions match TRBD2. V lost 3 bases and J lost 3; bases outside the gene matches: 2. The CDR3 length is 14 residues. In germline, CDR1 is MNHEY, CDR2 SMNVEV (reference sequence). CDR3 loop: CASSLGLAKETQYF. CDR3 sequence (DNA): TGTGCCAGCAGTTTGGGACTAGCTAAAGAGACCCAGTACTTC.

Only one count was recorded for this clone. The rearrangement uses TRBV15 and TRBJ2-3; 7 positions match TRBD2. Per germline, CDR1 LNHNV and CDR2 YYDKDF (reference sequence). The length of the CDR3 is 13 residues. V shed 3 bases and J 6 bases; nucleotides not matched to a gene: 3. DNA of the CDR3: TGTGCCACCAGCAGGGGGGGGAAGGATACGCAGTATTTT. Protein sequence: CATSRGGKDTQYF.

The CDR3 loop reads CASSGRLAGAYNEQFF. For the CDR3, the DNA is TGTGCCAGCAGTGGGAGACTAGCGGGGGCGTACAATGAGCAGTTCTTC. V gene TRBV2 combines with J gene TRBJ2-1; 12 bases line up with TRBD2. Germline assignment: CDR1 SNHLY and CDR2 FYNNEI. V was pared by 4 bases and J by 4 bases, with 5 bases of the junction left unmatched. There are 16 residues in the CDR3.

A single count supports this clone. The chain is built from TRBV7-8 and TRBJ1-1; the match to TRBD1 covers 8 bases. V shed 6 bases and J 7 bases; nucleotides not matched to a gene: 13. The CDR3 is 15 residues long. Germline values: CDR1 SGHVS, CDR2 FQNEAQ. Here the CDR3 reads CASRPTPTGVGEAFF. CDR3 DNA sequence: TGTGCCAGCAGACCCACACCGACAGGGGTTGGTGAAGCTTTCTTT. The variable domain in full, with the rest retrieved from reference TRBV7-8 and TRBJ1-1, is GAGVSQSPRYKVAKRGQDVALRCDPISGHVSLFWYQQALGQGPEFLTYFQNEAQLDKSGLPSDRFFAERPEGSVSTLKIQRTQQEDSAVYLCASRPTPTGVGEAFFGQGTRLTVV.

The chain employs TRBV16 and TRBJ1-4, with 7 bases aligning to TRBD1. The junction had 2 bases not matched to a gene; V was cut back by 5 bases and J by 5 bases. In germline, CDR1 is KGHSY, CDR2 FQNENV. The CDR3 consists of 13 residues. The CDR3 region has the DNA TGTGCCAGCAGCGTACAGGGGAATGAAAAACTGTTTTTT. It translates to CASSVQGNEKLFF.

DNA of the CDR3: TGTGCCAGCAGCCCCGACCGCGAGCGCACTGAAGCTTTCTTT. Residues: CASSPDRERTEAFF. The chain is built from TRBV7-9 and TRBJ1-1; D ambiguous. The CDR3 is 14 residues long. Trimming cost V 5 bases and J 4 bases, with 14 bases left between them. From germline, CDR1 is SEHNR and CDR2 FQNEAQ (reference sequence).

This clone has only one observation. The rearrangement links TRBV2 to TRBJ2-1, with 10 bases fitting TRBD2. Per germline, CDR1 SNHLY and CDR2 FYNNEI. CDR3 size: 16 residues. V dropped 6 bases and J dropped 8; count of bases not matched to a gene: 13. The CDR3: CASSLRLAGAGDEQFF. The CDR3 nucleotides read TGTGCCAGCAGCCTCCGTCTAGCGGGGGCGGGCGATGAGCAGTTCTTC.

The rearrangement uses TRBV5-5 and TRBJ1-2; D is perhaps TRBD1 (6 bases). Trimming cost V 0 bases and J 1 base, with 10 bases left between them. The CDR3 contains 15 residues. Germline lookup yields CDR1 SGHKS and CDR2 YYEKEE (reference sequence). In nucleotides, the CDR3 is TGTGCCAGCAGCTTGGCAGGGGTGCTTAACTATGGCTACACCTTC. It translates to CASSLAGVLNYGYTF.

The chain links TRBV1 to TRBJ2-3; the table's TRBD2 call for D was not verified on the DNA. TRBV1 is an annotated pseudogene. The CDR3 consists of 11 residues. CDR3 amino acids: CPTSDLGTQYF. CDR3 coding DNA: TGCCCAACGTCCGATCTCGGTACGCAGTATTTT.

The chain is built from TRBV6-1 and TRBJ1-2, with unresolved D. CDR1 MNHNS and CDR2 SASEGT come from the germline V gene. The CDR3 has 12 residues. V lost 3 bases and J 5 bases, leaving 7 bases between the germline ends. CDR3 amino acids: CASSDTGYGYTF. The CDR3 nucleotides are TGTGCCAGCAGTGATACGGGTTATGGCTACACCTTC.

This clone has only one observation. This chain links TRBV7-2 with TRBJ1-3; D call uncertain. CDR3 length equals 16 residues. The V gene lost 5 bases and the J gene lost 4 bases, with 18 bases spanning the gap. The germline V gene has CDR1 SGHTA and CDR2 FQGNSA. CDR3 region: CASSRFESSAGNTIYF. CDR3 sequence (DNA): TGTGCCAGCAGCCGGTTTGAATCTTCCGCGGGAAACACCATATATTTT.

J is TRBJ2-5 and V is TRBV25-1; the match to TRBD2 covers 9 bases. This CDR3 is 15 amino acids long. Per germline, CDR1 MGHDK and CDR2 SYGVNS. The trim removed 1 base at V and 7 bases at J, leaving 7 bases unmatched. The CDR3 DNA sequence: TGTGCCAGCAGTGAATGGGTTAGCGGGGGCTGGACCCAGTACTTC. Its translation is CASSEWVSGGWTQYF.

This clone was picked up a small number of times. This rearrangement joins TRBV18 to TRBJ2-7; maybe TRBD1 (6 bases). The CDR3 totals 15 residues. V was trimmed by 5 bases and J by 3 bases, leaving 17 bases between them. Germline V gene sequence: CDR1 KGHSH, CDR2 LQKENI. The CDR3: CASSSRDTVLYEQYF. In DNA form, the CDR3 reads TGTGCCAGCTCATCCCGGGACACCGTCCTCTACGAGCAGTACTTC.

The chain uses TRBV6-6 and TRBJ2-7, with 7 nucleotides matching TRBD1. The trim removed 7 bases at V and 3 bases at J, leaving 3 bases unmatched. CDR1 and CDR2 from the germline V gene are MNHNY and SVGAGI (reference sequence). The CDR3 loop spans 12 amino acids. The CDR3 DNA follows: TGTGCCAGCAAACAGGGGTTCTACGAGCAGTACTTC. This codes for CASKQGFYEQYF.

The chain uses TRBV6-4 and TRBJ1-2, with 8 bases lining up with TRBD1. J gave up 0 bases and V 2 bases, and 20 bases lay outside the gene matches. Germline V gives CDR1 MRHNA, CDR2 SNTAGT. The CDR3 covers 21 residues. Here the CDR3 reads CASSDHGAQDRGRATNYGYTF. CDR3 DNA: TGTGCCAGCAGTGACCACGGGGCTCAAGACAGGGGAAGGGCCACTAACTATGGCTACACCTTC.

The chain employs TRBV7-8 and TRBJ1-5; D is possibly TRBD1 (6 bases). The CDR3 runs to 20 residues. V was cut by 4 bases and J by 3 bases, with 28 bases left in between. Looked up from germline, CDR1 is SGHVS and CDR2 is FQNEAQ. The CDR3: CASSSTPERRGQGINQPQHF. The CDR3 DNA reads as TGTGCCAGCAGCTCTACGCCCGAAAGGAGAGGGCAGGGGATCAATCAGCCCCAGCATTTT.

This clone turned up a few times. V is TRBV7-3 and J is TRBJ2-3; TRBD2 agrees at 14 bases. The CDR3 loop spans 18 amino acids. Germline CDR1 reads SGHTA; CDR2 reads FQGTGA. V trimming: 5 bases; J trimming: 1 base; junction bases outside the gene matches: 8. The CDR3 DNA sequence: TGTGCCAGCAGCCACGGGACTAGCGGGAGTTGGGGCACAGATACGCAGTATTTT. Protein product: CASSHGTSGSWGTDTQYF.

The V and J genes are TRBV2 and TRBJ1-3; D is uncertain. Between the trimmed V and J ends, which lost 3 bases and 0 bases, there was a span of 12 bases. The CDR3 loop spans 16 amino acids. CDR1 and CDR2 (germline): SNHLY, FYNNEI. As DNA, the CDR3 is TGTGCCAGCAGTGAGGGTCAGGCCTACTCTGGAAACACCATATATTTT. Encoded protein: CASSEGQAYSGNTIYF. Using reference TRBV2 and TRBJ1-3 for the parts outside the CDR3, the full variable domain is EPEVTQTPSHQVTQMGQEVILRCVPISNHLYFYWYRQILGQKVEFLVSFYNNEISEKSEIFDDQFSVERPDGSNFTLKIRSTKLEDSAMYFCASSEGQAYSGNTIYFGEGSWLTVV.